What follows describes a single T cell receptor (beta chain). Its antigen specificity is not known. No base quality values were provided; no much bigger clone lies one nucleotide off. The source of the sample is a study of naive CD8 T cells in extremely preterm neonates (dated by TCRdb to between 2016 and 2019). For context, the study as a whole: The abstract gives the adult participants' age range as 25-50 years, whereas the methods give 20-50 years. The study compared the TCRbeta CDR3 repertoires of sorted naive CD8+ T cells among four age groups: extremely preterm neonates, term neonates, young children and adults. General findings and caveats noted by the study authors: Preterm neonates shared more CDR3 nucleotide sequences (approximately 2.5%) than term neonates (around 0.4%), young children (around 0.03%) and adults (roughly 0.01%). Compared with the older groups, preterm CDR3s were shorter and closer to germline, carrying fewer N additions and showing less junctional trimming. A small sample size and variable productive template counts among preterm samples were noted by the authors as limitations. To track T cell development within individuals, the authors urged prospective longitudinal studies of preterm and term neonates. Preterm neonates had significantly lower iChao1 richness than all other age groups (p < 0.05) and an even clone distribution, indicating a less rich repertoire.

Cut back by 5 bases and 5 bases, the V and J ends lie 21 bases apart. The CDR3 has 16 amino acids, counting the end cysteine and phenylalanine. Only the CDR3 DNA stays, 48 bases, in frame from base 1. The germline V gene specifies SGHVS as CDR1 and FQNEAQ as CDR2. TCRbeta CDR3 regions were amplified from genomic DNA by a two-step, bias-controlled multiplex PCR. Primers specific for every TRBV and TRBJ gene segment were used in the multiplex PCR. TCRbeta repertoire data were generated with the immunoSEQ Assay. The study's own analysis went as follows. To merge closely related sequences, reads went through filtering and clustering using a relative-frequency ratio and a modified nearest-neighbor algorithm. IMGT annotation was the basis for assigning V, D and J genes to CDR3 sequences. Template counts were corrected for PCR amplification bias and quantified by comparison with synthetic TCR CDR3 analog sequences. Only unique productive sequences, defined as in-frame CDR3 sequences without stop codons, were included in the analyses. The immunoSEQ Analyzer software was used to calculate iChao1 richness and clonality, with clonality defined as 1 minus Pielou's evenness. Statistical tests were run in JMP, with either Student's t-test or a non-parametric test chosen according to Shapiro-Wilk normality results. Imported from immuneACCESS, the table was reduced by TCRdb to in-frame sequences with V and J called. These copies leave out some clones; in studies compared against another copy, an unresolved V gene accounts for under half, and the cause of the remainder is not known. V, J and clone size reflect that table, while D and trimming were determined from the DNA. The sample table contains over 5,000 clones; only one count was recorded for around 97% of them. Of the sample, around 8.6% is held by the ten largest clones.

The peripheral blood donors were five healthy children aged roughly 15-56 months who were having elective routine surgery, plus five healthy nonsmoking adults. The adult controls were healthy nonsmokers aged about 20-55 years, with a median age of roughly 38 years. A FACSAria III cell sorter was used to sort live, Annexin V-negative naive CD8+ T cells (CD3+CD8+CD45RA+CCR7+). Each sample yielded between roughly 19,000 and 110,000 sorted naive CD8+ T cells. Ficoll-Paque density gradient centrifugation was used to isolate mononuclear cells from diluted blood. Before sorting, mononuclear cells were cryopreserved in about 10% DMSO plus 90% FBS and kept long term at -150 degrees C. After thawing, the cells were stained with Annexin V and with antibodies against CD3, CD8, CCR7 and CD45RA. The DNeasy Blood and Tissue Kit was used to extract genomic DNA from sorted cell pellets that had been snap-frozen.

The TCR originated in a human donor in good health. The receptor chain draws on TRBV7-8 and TRBJ1-1; 5 matching bases give a weak D call of TRBD1. Sequences were obtained from naive CD8+ T cells from blood. The DNA is as follows: TGTGCCAGCAGCCAACTTCAATGGGGCAGTGGGACTGAAGCTTTCTTT. This yields the protein CASSQLQWGSGTEAFF.